One sample yielded the 4 T cell receptor beta chains listed below, sequenced in a study of CD8+ T cells in alopecia areata. Stated treatment: oral pan-JAK inhibitor, 5-10 mg twice daily. Following RNA extraction, reverse transcription yielded cDNA that acted as the sequencing template. Sequencing used immunoSEQ multiplex PCR; TCRdb keeps in-frame clones, though not all of them. The sample comprises 170,000 or so clones, around half of which are singletons, and 11% rests with the top ten. Sequenced material: CD8+ T cells sorted from blood, taken at week 24, from a patient treated with tofacitinib. The receptors were sampled from a human donor with alopecia areata.

This clone has just a few counts. V usage is TRBV30 and J usage is TRBJ1-1; D gene ambiguous. Trimming left V 2 bases short and J 4 bases short, with 5 bases between. The CDR3 has 11 residues. CDR1 GTSNPN and CDR2 SVGIG come from the germline V gene (reference sequence). CDR3 nucleotide sequence: TGTGCCTGGAGTATGAGCACTGAAGCTTTCTTT. This sequence encodes CAWSMSTEAFF. Full variable domain (outside the CDR3, taken from reference TRBV30 and TRBJ1-1): SQTIHQWPATLVQPVGSPLSLECTVEGTSNPNLYWYRQAAGRGLQLLFYSVGIGQISSEVPQNLSASRPQDRQFILSSKKLLLSDSGFYLCAWSMSTEAFFGQGTRLTVV.

This clone was counted once. This chain uses TRBV5-1 with TRBJ1-2, with D possibly matching TRBD1 (6 bases). The CDR3 runs to 15 residues. CDR1 and CDR2 from the germline V gene are SGHRS and YFSETQ. The V and J ends lost 4 bases and 4 bases respectively, with 17 bases between them. This CDR3 is CASSTGQFCCYGYTF. The CDR3 bases are TGCGCCAGCAGCACTGGACAGTTCTGCTGCTATGGCTACACCTTC.

The V call is TRBV7-6, the J call TRBJ2-5; the match to TRBD1 covers 8 bases. Germline V gene lookup returns CDR1 SGHVS and CDR2 FNYEAQ. The CDR3 contains 14 residues. The V gene end was trimmed by 4 bases and the J gene end by 5 bases; junction bases not matched to a gene: 6. CDR3 sequence: CASSSWTGSETQYF. CDR3 coding DNA: TGTGCCAGCAGCTCCTGGACAGGGTCGGAGACCCAGTACTTC.

This clone was observed a handful of times. The CDR3 is CASSSDGSYEQYF. The CDR3 DNA sequence: TGTGCCAGCAGCAGCGACGGCAGCTACGAGCAGTACTTC. V is TRBV7-6 and J is TRBJ2-7; D is unclear. Germline CDR1 reads SGHVS; CDR2 reads FNYEAQ. V lost 5 bases to trimming and J lost 3 bases, with 11 bases between them. This CDR3 has 13 residues. The full variable domain, its missing parts supplied by reference TRBV7-6 and TRBJ2-7, is GAGVSQSPRYKVTKRGQDVALRCDPISGHVSLYWYRQALGQGPEFLTYFNYEAQQDKSGLPNDRFSAERPEGSISTLTIQRTEQRDSAMYRCASSSDGSYEQYFGPGTRLTVT.